This TCR beta chain was profiled in a study of early T cells in non-severe SARS-CoV-2 infection. Study summary: Investigators sequenced bulk RNA drawn from unsorted whole blood, and chains remained unpaired. Study-wide results and caveats: VDJdb matching favored anti-spike CD8 responses, missing private and CD4 specificities.

This clonotype was counted between two and nine times. Its matching antigen is unknown. This CDR3 spans 12 amino acids. The germline V gene encodes CDR1 SQVTM and CDR2 ANQGSEA. V lost 4 bases and J lost 3; bases outside the gene matches: 3. Individual cDNA molecules received unique molecular identifiers during library preparation. TCRdb re-derived calls from the 5' RACE reads in MiXCR, one entry per CDR3 protein. The table shows more than 50,000 distinct CDR3 sequences, with roughly 12% occurring only once. This receptor was obtained from an adult who was a healthcare worker with PCR-confirmed SARS-CoV-2 infection or an uninfected control (not recorded which). The V call is TRBV29-1, the J call TRBJ2-7; TRBD2 agrees at 7 bases. The sequenced sample was whole blood. CDR3 sequence (DNA): TGCAGCGTTGCCGGGACTAACTACGAGCAGTACTTC. Encoded protein: CSVAGTNYEQYF.